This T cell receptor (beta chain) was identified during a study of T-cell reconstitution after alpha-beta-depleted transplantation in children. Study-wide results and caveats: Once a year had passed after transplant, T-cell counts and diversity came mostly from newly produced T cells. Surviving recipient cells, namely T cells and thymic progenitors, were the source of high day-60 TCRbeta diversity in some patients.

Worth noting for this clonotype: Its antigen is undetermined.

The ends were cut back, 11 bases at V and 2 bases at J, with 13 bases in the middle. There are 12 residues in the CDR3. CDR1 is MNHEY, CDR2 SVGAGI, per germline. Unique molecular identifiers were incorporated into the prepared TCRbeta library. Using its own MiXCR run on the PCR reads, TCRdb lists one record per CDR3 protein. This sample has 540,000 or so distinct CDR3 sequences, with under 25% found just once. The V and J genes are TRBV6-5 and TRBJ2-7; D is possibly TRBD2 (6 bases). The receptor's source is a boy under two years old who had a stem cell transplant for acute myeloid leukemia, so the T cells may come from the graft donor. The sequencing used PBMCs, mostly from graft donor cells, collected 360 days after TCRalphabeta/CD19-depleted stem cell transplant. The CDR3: CAGRDFPYEQYV. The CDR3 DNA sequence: TGTGCCGGCCGGGACTTTCCCTACGAGCAGTACGTC.